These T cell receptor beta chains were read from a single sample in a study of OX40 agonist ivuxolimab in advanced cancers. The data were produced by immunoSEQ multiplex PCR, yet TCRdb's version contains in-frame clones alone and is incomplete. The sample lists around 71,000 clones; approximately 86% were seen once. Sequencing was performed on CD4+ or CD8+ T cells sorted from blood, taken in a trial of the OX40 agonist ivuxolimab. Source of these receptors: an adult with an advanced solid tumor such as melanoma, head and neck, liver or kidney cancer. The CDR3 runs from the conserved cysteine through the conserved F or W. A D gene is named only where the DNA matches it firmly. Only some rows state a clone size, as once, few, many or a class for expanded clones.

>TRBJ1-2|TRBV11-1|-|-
TGTGCCAGCAGCCTGATACGGGACACCTATGGCTACACCTTC
CASSLIRDTYGYTF
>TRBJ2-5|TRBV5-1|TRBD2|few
TGCGCCAGCAGCATCGGACTAGCGGGAAATGGTGAGACCCAGTACTTC
CASSIGLAGNGETQYF
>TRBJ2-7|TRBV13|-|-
TGTGCCAGCACCCTCCAGGGCTACGAGCAGTACTTC
CASTLQGYEQYF
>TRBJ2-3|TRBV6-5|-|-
TGTGCCAGCAGTTACTACAGGGCTGGTGAAACAGATACGCAGTATTTT
CASSYYRAGETDTQYF
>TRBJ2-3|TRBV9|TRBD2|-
TGTGCCAGCAGCGTAGGGGGATCGGGGACTAGCGGCACAGATACGCAGTATTTT
CASSVGGSGTSGTDTQYF
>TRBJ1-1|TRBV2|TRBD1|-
TGTGCCAGCAGTGCAAGGGGGCTGGTCACTGAAGCTTTCTTT
CASSARGLVTEAFF
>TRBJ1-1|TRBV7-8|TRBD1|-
TGTGCCAGCAGCCGACGCCCACAGGGGGGAAACACTGAAGCTTTCTTT
CASSRRPQGGNTEAFF
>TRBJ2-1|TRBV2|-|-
TGTGCCAGCAGCACAGGGCTTTACAATGAGCAGTTCTTC
CASSTGLYNEQFF
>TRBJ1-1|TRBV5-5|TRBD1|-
TGTGCCAGCAGCGAACAGGGGCGGAACACTGAAGCTTTCTTT
CASSEQGRNTEAFF
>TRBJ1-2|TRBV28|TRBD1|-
TGTGCCAGCAGGAATGGACAGGGGATCGGTGGCTACACCTTC
CASRNGQGIGGYTF
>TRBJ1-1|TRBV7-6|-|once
TGTGCCAGCAGCTTAGGGGGGCGCACTGAAGCTTTCTTT
CASSLGGRTEAFF
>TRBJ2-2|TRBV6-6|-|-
TGTGCCAGCAGGCCAAGGCCGGACACCGGGGAGCTGTTTTTT
CASRPRPDTGELFF
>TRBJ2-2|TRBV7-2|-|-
TGTGCCAGCAGCTTAGTAGGGGAGTCGGCCGGGGAGCTGTTTTTT
CASSLVGESAGELFF
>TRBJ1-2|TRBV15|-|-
TGTGCCACCAGCAGAGACAGGGCTTTGGATGGCTACACCTTC
CATSRDRALDGYTF
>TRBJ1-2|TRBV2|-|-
TGTGCCAGCAGTGACCTTCCGGGAACAGGGAATGGCTACACCTTC
CASSDLPGTGNGYTF
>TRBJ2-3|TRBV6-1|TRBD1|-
TGTGCCAGCAGTTTGACAGGGGTCGGAGATACGCAGTATTTT
CASSLTGVGDTQYF
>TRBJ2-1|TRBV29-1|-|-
TGCAGCATCTCCTGGAATGAGCAGTTCTTC
CSISWNEQFF
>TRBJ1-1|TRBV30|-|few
TGTGCCTGGAGTCTGGGTTTGAACACTGAAGCTTTCTTT
CAWSLGLNTEAFF
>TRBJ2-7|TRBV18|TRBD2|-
TGTGCCAGCTCACCCCAAGCGGGAGTATATGAGCAGTACTTC
CASSPQAGVYEQYF
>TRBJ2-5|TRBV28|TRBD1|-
TGTGCCAGCAGGCTGACAGGGGGGTTGGAGACCCAGTACTTC
CASRLTGGLETQYF
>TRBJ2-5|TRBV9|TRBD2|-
TGTGCCAGCAGCGTAGGAGCGGGTGGGACTAGCCAAGAGACCCAGTACTTC
CASSVGAGGTSQETQYF
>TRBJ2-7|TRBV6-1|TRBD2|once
TGTGCCAGCAGTGGCGGGAGGGCCTACGAGCAGTACTTC
CASSGGRAYEQYF
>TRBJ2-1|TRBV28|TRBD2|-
TGTGCCAGCAGTACGCCAGCGGGAGGTTCCTACAATGAGCAGTTCTTC
CASSTPAGGSYNEQFF
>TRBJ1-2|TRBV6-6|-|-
TGTGCCAGCACCCTACAGGGACCCTATGGCTACACCTTC
CASTLQGPYGYTF
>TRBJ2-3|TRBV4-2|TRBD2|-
TGTGCCAGCAGCCAGGCCGGACTAGCGGGAGACACAGATACGCAGTATTTT
CASSQAGLAGDTDTQYF
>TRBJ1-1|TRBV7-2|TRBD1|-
TGTGCCAGCAGCTTACGGGGGACAGGGAAAGAAGCTTTCTTT
CASSLRGTGKEAFF
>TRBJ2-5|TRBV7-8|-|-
TGTGCCAGCAGCATGATGGGGCCCCAGTACTTC
CASSMMGPQYF
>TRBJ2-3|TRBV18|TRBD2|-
TGTGCCAGCTCACCCGCGACTAGCGGGGGAGATACGCAGTATTTT
CASSPATSGGDTQYF
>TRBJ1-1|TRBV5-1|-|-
TGCGCCAGCAGCTTGTTTACGAACACTGAAGCTTTCTTT
CASSLFTNTEAFF
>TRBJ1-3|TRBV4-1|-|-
TGCGCCAGCAGCCAATCGGGTTCTGGAAACACCATATATTTT
CASSQSGSGNTIYF
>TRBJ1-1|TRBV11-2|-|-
TGTGCCAGCAGCTTAGAAAAGGCTGAAGCTTTCTTT
CASSLEKAEAFF
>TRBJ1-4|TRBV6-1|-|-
TGTGCCATCACAGGGCTCACTAATGAAAAACTGTTTTTT
CAITGLTNEKLFF
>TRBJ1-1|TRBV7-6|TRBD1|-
TGTGCCAGCAGCTTAGGGACAGGGGAAGCTTTCTTT
CASSLGTGEAFF
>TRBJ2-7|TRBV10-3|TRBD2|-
TGTGCCATCAAGGGGACTAACAATAGCTACGAGCAGTACTTC
CAIKGTNNSYEQYF
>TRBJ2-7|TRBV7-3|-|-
TGTGCCAGCAGCTTAGGTCCATCCGACTACGAGCAGTACTTC
CASSLGPSDYEQYF
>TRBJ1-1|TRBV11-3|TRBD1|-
TGTGCCAGCAGCTCTGCAGGGGGGACTGAAGCTTTCTTT
CASSSAGGTEAFF
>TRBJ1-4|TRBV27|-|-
TGTGCCAGCAGACCACAGGGACTTGGGACTAATGAAAAACTGTTTTTT
CASRPQGLGTNEKLFF
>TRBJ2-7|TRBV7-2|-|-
TGTGCCATCCATAGGAGGGGCCCAGGCTACGAGCAGTACTTC
CAIHRRGPGYEQYF
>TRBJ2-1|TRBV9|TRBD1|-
TGTGCCAGCAGCGCCTTCCGGGACAGGTCTGGTGAGCAGTTCTTC
CASSAFRDRSGEQFF
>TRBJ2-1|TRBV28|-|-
TGTGCCAGCAGGGGACAAATACTCGATGAGCAGTTCTTC
CASRGQILDEQFF
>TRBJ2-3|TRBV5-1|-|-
TGCGCCAGCAGCTTGGGTCTAGCAGGTAGCACAGATACGCAGTATTTT
CASSLGLAGSTDTQYF
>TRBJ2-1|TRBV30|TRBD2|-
TGTGCCTGGAGTGTGAGTAGCGGGTCGTACAATGAGCAGTTCTTC
CAWSVSSGSYNEQFF
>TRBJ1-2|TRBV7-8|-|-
TGTGCCAGCAGCCCCGGCGGGACTAACTATGGCTACACCTTC
CASSPGGTNYGYTF
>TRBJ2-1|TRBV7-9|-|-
TGTGCCAGCAGCTTAGGAGCTTACAATGAGCAGTTCTTC
CASSLGAYNEQFF
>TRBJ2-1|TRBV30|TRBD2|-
TGTGCCTGGAGCCAGACTAGCGGGAGTAATCTTCGTGAGCAGTTCTTC
CAWSQTSGSNLREQFF
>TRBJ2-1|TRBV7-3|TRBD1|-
TGTGCCAGCAGCTCTCGACAGGGGGGATACAATGAGCAGTTCTTC
CASSSRQGGYNEQFF
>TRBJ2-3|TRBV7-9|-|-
TGTGCCAGCAGCTTGACAGATACGCAGTATTTT
CASSLTDTQYF
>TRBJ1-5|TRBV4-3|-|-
TGCGCCAGCAGCCAAGAACCGTCTAGTAGTGTTCATCAGCCCCAGCATTTT
CASSQEPSSSVHQPQHF
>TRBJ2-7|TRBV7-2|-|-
TGTGCCAGCAGCCGCGAGGGGCGCAACTACGAGCAGTACTTC
CASSREGRNYEQYF
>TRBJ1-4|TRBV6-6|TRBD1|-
TGTGCCAGCAGCCGGGACAGGGGAAATGAAAAACTGTTTTTT
CASSRDRGNEKLFF
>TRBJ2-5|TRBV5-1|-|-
TGCGCCAGCAGCTTGGGGCGGGGCGAACAAGAGACCCAGTACTTC
CASSLGRGEQETQYF
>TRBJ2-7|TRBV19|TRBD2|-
TGTGCCAGTAGTATGGCCCGGGAGGGCCTAATCAACACCTACGAGCAGTACTTC
CASSMAREGLINTYEQYF
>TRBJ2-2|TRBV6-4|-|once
TGTGCCAGCAGTCCATCGAGTGGGGCCGGGGAGCTGTTTTTT
CASSPSSGAGELFF
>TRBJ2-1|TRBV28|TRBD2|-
TGTGCCAGCAGTTTAGTGACTAGCAGCCGGATCTTC
CASSLVTSSRIF
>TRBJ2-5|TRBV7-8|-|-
TGTGCCAGCAGCTTAAGGTTCGGGACCCAAGAGACCCAGTACTTC
CASSLRFGTQETQYF